The 18 T cell receptor beta chains presented below share a single source sample, sequenced in a study of T cell changes during pregnancy in multiple sclerosis. Only in-frame clones appear in the TCRdb table, and some are missing; sequencing was by immunoSEQ multiplex PCR. Here the sample spans tens of thousands of clones, just under 95% being singletons. This specimen consisted of peripheral blood, obtained in the third trimester of pregnancy. These TCRs come from a female donor with multiple sclerosis, enrolled in a pregnancy study.

The chain links TRBV29-1 to TRBJ2-2; D unclear. The CDR3 extends over 11 amino acids. CDR1 is SQVTM, CDR2 ANQGSEA, per germline. The V end was cut by 4 bases, the J end by 3 bases, with 3 bases between. The CDR3 DNA is TGCAGCGTTGGAGACACCGGGGAGCTGTTTTTT. Protein product: CSVGDTGELFF.

This clone has more than one count but fewer than ten. At one of its ends the junction is not consistent with the germline gene, which may arise from a read error. The chain employs TRBV11-2 and TRBJ1-3; D gene unclear. The V gene's germline CDR1 is SGHAT and CDR2 FQNNGV. The CDR3 has 13 amino acids. The CDR3 nucleotides read TGTGCCAGCACCTTACACTCTGGAAACACCATATATTTT. This encodes CASTLHSGNTIYF.

V is TRBV6-1 and J is TRBJ1-1; no clear D. The CDR3 is made up of 12 amino acids. CDR1 is MNHNS, CDR2 SASEGT, per germline. V was cut by 7 bases and J by 5 bases, with 11 bases left in between. Here the CDR3 DNA reads TGTGCCAGCACTTCCGGGAGGACTGAAGCTTTCTTT. This encodes CASTSGRTEAFF.

The gene calls are TRBV30 and TRBJ2-2; D is perhaps TRBD1 (6 bases). Germline-derived CDR1 and CDR2 are GTSNPN and SVGIG (reference sequence). V was pared by 0 bases and J by 5 bases, with 13 bases between. The CDR3 has 15 amino acids. CDR3 sequence (DNA): TGTGCCTGGAGTGTCGTTGGGGGCTGGACCGGGGAGCTGTTTTTT. This sequence encodes CAWSVVGGWTGELFF.

The rearrangement links TRBV7-9 to TRBJ1-3; no definite D call. V was clipped by 5 bases and J by 5 bases, with 10 bases between them. Germline lookup yields CDR1 SEHNR and CDR2 FQNEAQ (reference sequence). The CDR3 has 13 residues. CDR3 residues: CASSPPRRNTIYF. The CDR3 DNA reads TGTGCCAGCAGCCCCCCGAGGAGAAACACCATATATTTT.

This chain uses TRBV19 with TRBJ2-2, with D tentatively TRBD2 (6 bases). This CDR3 spans 18 amino acids. Trimming pared 7 bases from V and 1 base from J, leaving 22 bases between. Per germline, CDR1 LNHDA and CDR2 SQIVND (reference sequence). The DNA for the CDR3 is TGTGCCAGTACCTACGCCCTCTTGACTAGGGGGAACACCGGGGAGCTGTTTTTT. Translation: CASTYALLTRGNTGELFF.

This clone was seen only once. V gene TRBV7-2 combines with J gene TRBJ1-2; D ambiguous. This CDR3 has 15 amino acids. From germline, CDR1 is SGHTA and CDR2 FQGNSA. Trimming removed 5 bases at V and 4 bases at J, with 17 bases between. DNA of the CDR3: TGTGCCAGCAGCCCCGGTCAGGAGGAAGGCTATGGCTACACCTTC. Translated, it gives CASSPGQEEGYGYTF.

The chain employs TRBV9 and TRBJ2-5; 8 nucleotides match TRBD2. Germline V gene lookup returns CDR1 SGDLS and CDR2 YYNGEE. With V trimmed by 2 bases and J by 0 bases, 3 bases remained unmatched. The CDR3 length is 15 residues. CDR3 in DNA: TGTGCCAGCAGCGTCCAGACTAGCGACCAAGAGACCCAGTACTTC. This gives the protein CASSVQTSDQETQYF.

The chain joins TRBV5-6 to TRBJ2-3; 8 nucleotides line up with TRBD1. The germline CDR1 and CDR2 sequences are SGHDT and YYEEEE. Unmatched junction bases numbered 4, after V lost 2 bases and J lost 2 bases. The CDR3 extends over 15 amino acids. The CDR3 protein is CASSLMDRATDTQYF. CDR3 bases: TGTGCCAGCAGCTTAATGGACAGGGCCACAGATACGCAGTATTTT.

This rearrangement joins TRBV19 to TRBJ1-5; TRBD1 agrees at 7 bases. The germline V gene encodes CDR1 LNHDA and CDR2 SQIVND (reference sequence). The length of the CDR3 is 16 residues. V was clipped by 5 bases and J by 5 bases; unmatched bases: 12. CDR3 nucleotide sequence: TGTGCCAGTAGTCCCGGGACAGACCCTTACTATCAGCCCCAGCATTTT. It translates to CASSPGTDPYYQPQHF. Looking up the rest from reference TRBV19 and TRBJ1-5 gives the full variable domain: DGGITQSPKYLFRKEGQNVTLSCEQNLNHDAMYWYRQDPGQGLRLIYYSQIVNDFQKGDIAEGYSVSREKKESFPLTVTSAQKNPTAFYLCASSPGTDPYYQPQHFGDGTRLSIL.

This clone has just a few counts. This chain links TRBV4-1 with TRBJ1-3; D is perhaps TRBD1 (5 bases). CDR1 MGHRA and CDR2 YSYEKL come from the germline V gene. V dropped 0 bases and J dropped 0 bases, with 9 bases sitting between them. This CDR3 contains 16 residues. CDR3 sequence reads: CASSQDPTVSGNTIYF. DNA for the CDR3: TGCGCCAGCAGCCAAGATCCGACAGTCTCTGGAAACACCATATATTTT.

The V gene is TRBV6-4, the J gene TRBJ2-3; TRBD2 agrees at 10 bases. Germline loops: CDR1 MRHNA, CDR2 SNTAGT. V lost 3 bases, J lost 4 bases, and 10 bases stayed unmatched. This CDR3 region has 17 residues. The CDR3 here is CASSEGPSGRGSDTQYF. The CDR3 nucleotides are TGTGCCAGCAGTGAGGGCCCTAGCGGGAGAGGGTCAGATACGCAGTATTTT.

The chain couples TRBV6-1 to TRBJ2-7, with D perhaps TRBD2 (6 bases). V was trimmed by 7 bases and J by 5 bases, leaving 21 bases between them. Per germline, CDR1 MNHNS and CDR2 SASEGT. This CDR3 has 15 amino acids. The CDR3: CASTKTGGIFDEQYF. In DNA form, the CDR3 reads TGTGCCAGCACGAAAACGGGCGGGATCTTCGACGAGCAGTACTTC.

This sequence joins TRBV7-2 and TRBJ2-6; TRBD2 is a possible D gene (5 bases). V was trimmed by 5 bases and J by 3 bases, leaving 8 bases between them. CDR3 length equals 14 residues. Germline-derived CDR1 and CDR2 are SGHTA and FQGNSA. The CDR3 region is CASSRGSGANVLTF. The CDR3 DNA follows: TGTGCCAGCAGCCGGGGAAGTGGGGCCAACGTCCTGACTTTC.

The CDR3 nucleotides read TGTGCCAGCAGACGGACTAGCGGGAGTCCAAATACGCAGTATTTT. The encoded protein is CASRRTSGSPNTQYF. The genes are TRBV6-4 and TRBJ2-3, with 13 bases that match TRBD2. This CDR3 spans 15 amino acids. Germline CDR1 reads MRHNA; CDR2 reads SNTAGT. Trimming removed 6 bases from V and 7 bases from J; junction bases left unmatched: 7.

The chain uses TRBV10-3 and TRBJ2-7, with D perhaps TRBD1 (6 bases). The CDR3 is made up of 13 amino acids. CDR1 and CDR2 (germline): ENHRY, SYGVKD. Trimming left V 5 bases short and J 0 bases short, with 8 bases between. In DNA, the CDR3 is TGTGCCATCAGTCAGGGGAGCTCCTACGAGCAGTACTTC. Amino acid sequence: CAISQGSSYEQYF.

The chain recombines TRBV5-6 with TRBJ1-1, with 8 bases matching TRBD1. CDR3 length: 14 amino acids. Germline V gene lookup returns CDR1 SGHDT and CDR2 YYEEEE. The trim removed 1 base at V and 6 bases at J, leaving 5 bases unmatched. For the CDR3, the DNA is TGTGCCAGCAGCTTGTCAGGGGGCTTGGCTGAAGCTTTCTTT. This gives the protein CASSLSGGLAEAFF.

V is TRBV28 and J is TRBJ1-2, with TRBD1 matching 11 bases. The CDR3 consists of 16 residues. V trimming: 2 bases; J trimming: 6 bases; junction bases outside the gene matches: 8. Germline loops: CDR1 MDHEN, CDR2 SYDVKM. The CDR3 sequence is CASSLAGQGARDGYTF. The DNA of the CDR3 is TGTGCCAGCAGTTTAGCCGGACAGGGGGCAAGGGATGGCTACACCTTC.